These 5 T cell receptor beta chains share one sample of origin, sequenced in a study of shared clonotypes between healthy human individuals. Profiled with immunoSEQ multiplex PCR; TCRdb holds only in-frame clones, not every one. This table has over 950,000 clones, about 72% appearing once. Material for sequencing was memory CD4+ T cells from PBMCs. The subset here: CD45RA-negative fraction. The receptors here all came from a man younger than 35 in good health. Some clones in this sample may be carry-over from other donors' samples.

V usage is TRBV11-3 and J usage is TRBJ2-1, with D maybe TRBD1 (6 bases). V was shortened by 5 bases and J by 3 bases, with 17 bases between the two germline ends. The length of the CDR3 is 16 residues. Germline loops: CDR1 SGHNT, CDR2 YENEEA. The CDR3 nucleotides are TGTGCCAGCAGCCCCGGGGTGGACAGAGACTACAATGAGCAGTTCTTC. It is translated as CASSPGVDRDYNEQFF.

This clone was counted many times. This chain links TRBV9 with TRBJ2-3, with 10 positions matching TRBD1. The ends lost 3 bases at V and 0 bases at J; junction bases unmatched: 13. There are 19 residues in the CDR3. Germline V gives CDR1 SGDLS, CDR2 YYNGEE. CDR3 nucleotide sequence: TGTGCCAGCAGCGCCATTCTTGGACAGGGGGGGTCTAGCACAGATACGCAGTATTTT. Amino acid sequence: CASSAILGQGGSSTDTQYF.

The chain employs TRBV5-1 and TRBJ2-5; a possible D gene is TRBD1 (5 bases). The end of the DNA is better explained by TRBJ2-7, so the J call may be wrong. Germline V gives CDR1 SGHRS, CDR2 YFSETQ. The CDR3 loop spans 13 amino acids. CDR3 residues: CASSSLGAYEQYF. CDR3 DNA: TGCGCCAGCAGCTCCTTAGGGGCATACGAGCAGTACTTC.

In DNA form, the CDR3 reads TGTGCCAGCAGCCCAGCCTCAGGCACCGGGGAGCTGTTTTTT. It yields the protein CASSPASGTGELFF. The V call is TRBV7-3, the J call TRBJ2-2; D call uncertain. V gave up 5 bases and J gave up 4 bases, with 11 bases separating them. The germline CDR1 and CDR2 sequences are SGHTA and FQGTGA. This CDR3 spans 14 amino acids.

About this clone itself: Possible read error: a much larger clone is one base away. The gene calls are TRBV30 and TRBJ1-1; D remains ambiguous. Germline V gives CDR1 GTSNPN, CDR2 SVGIG (reference sequence). The CDR3 covers 17 residues. The CDR3 region is CTWSASLTSTLGTEAFF. CDR3 DNA: TGTACCTGGAGCGCCAGTCTTACCTCAACCTTGGGCACTGAAGCTTTCTTT.